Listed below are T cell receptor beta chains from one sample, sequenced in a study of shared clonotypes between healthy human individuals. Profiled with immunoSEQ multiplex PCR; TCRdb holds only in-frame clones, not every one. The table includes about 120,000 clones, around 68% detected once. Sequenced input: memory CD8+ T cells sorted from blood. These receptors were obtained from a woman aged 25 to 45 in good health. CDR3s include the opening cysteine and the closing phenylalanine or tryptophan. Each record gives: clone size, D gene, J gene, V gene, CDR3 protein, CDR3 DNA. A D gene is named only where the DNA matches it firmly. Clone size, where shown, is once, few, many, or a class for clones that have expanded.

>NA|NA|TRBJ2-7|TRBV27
CASSTWTTTYEQYF
TGTGCCAGCAGTACATGGACTACGACCTACGAGCAGTACTTC
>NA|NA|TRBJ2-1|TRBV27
CASSSAESDRYNEQFF
TGTGCCAGCAGTTCAGCCGAGTCGGACAGATACAATGAGCAGTTCTTC
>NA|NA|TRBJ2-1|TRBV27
CASSFRLAYNEQFF
TGTGCCAGCAGCTTTCGGCTAGCTTACAATGAGCAGTTCTTC
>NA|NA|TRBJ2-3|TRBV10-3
CAISESTDTQYF
TGTGCCATCAGTGAGTCCACAGATACGCAGTATTTT
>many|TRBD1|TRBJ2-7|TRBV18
CASSITGGLRDEQYF
TGTGCCAGCTCAATTACAGGGGGCCTTCGGGACGAGCAGTACTTC
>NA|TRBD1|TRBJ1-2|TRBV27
CASSADRGVGGYTF
TGTGCCAGCAGTGCCGACAGGGGGGTAGGTGGCTACACCTTC
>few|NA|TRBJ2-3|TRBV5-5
CASSLPGDTQYF
TGTGCCAGCAGCTTGCCGGGGGATACGCAGTATTTT
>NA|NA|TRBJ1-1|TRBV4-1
CASSQERGPLWGAFF
TGCGCCAGCAGCCAAGAGAGGGGACCCCTATGGGGGGCTTTCTTT
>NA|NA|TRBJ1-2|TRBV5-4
CASSLYSVRNYGYTF
TGTGCCAGCAGCTTGTATAGCGTCAGAAACTATGGCTACACCTTC
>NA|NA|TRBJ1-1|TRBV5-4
CASSWGRDSEAFF
TGTGCCAGCAGCTGGGGCAGAGACTCTGAAGCTTTCTTT
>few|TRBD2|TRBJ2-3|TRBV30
CAWSGKREIDTQYF
TGTGCCTGGAGTGGAAAGCGGGAGATAGATACGCAGTATTTT
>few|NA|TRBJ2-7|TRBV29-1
CSVDGQGNNEQYF
TGCAGCGTTGACGGGCAGGGGAACAACGAGCAGTACTTC
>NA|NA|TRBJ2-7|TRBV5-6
CASSFSLEQYF
TGTGCCAGCAGCTTTAGTCTAGAGCAGTACTTC
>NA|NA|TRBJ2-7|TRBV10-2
CASTLSLAPTYEQYF
TGCGCCAGCACCCTAAGTCTAGCGCCGACCTACGAGCAGTACTTC
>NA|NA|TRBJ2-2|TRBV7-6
CASSLGDTGELFF
TGTGCCAGCAGCTTGGGGGACACCGGGGAGCTGTTTTTT
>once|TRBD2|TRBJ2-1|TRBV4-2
CASSPRLGLAGEDEQFF
TGTGCCAGCAGCCCAAGATTAGGACTAGCGGGAGAAGATGAGCAGTTCTTC
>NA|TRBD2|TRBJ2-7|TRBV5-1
CASSRGLAGGDEQYF
TGCGCCAGCAGCCGGGGCCTAGCGGGAGGGGACGAGCAGTACTTC
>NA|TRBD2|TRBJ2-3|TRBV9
CASSVSGRADTQYF
TGTGCCAGCAGCGTAAGCGGGAGGGCCGATACGCAGTATTTT
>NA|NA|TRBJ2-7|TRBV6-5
CASSSGHSGFDHEQYF
TGTGCCAGCAGTTCAGGTCATTCAGGGTTTGACCACGAGCAGTACTTC
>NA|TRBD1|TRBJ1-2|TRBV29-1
CSVGLGDSPYGYTF
TGCAGCGTTGGTCTAGGGGACAGCCCTTATGGCTACACCTTC
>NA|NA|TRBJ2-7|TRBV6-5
CASSGGPQFYEQYF
TGTGCCAGCAGTGGGGGACCGCAATTCTACGAGCAGTACTTC
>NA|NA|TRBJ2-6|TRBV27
CASSLNSGANVLTF
TGTGCCAGCAGTTTAAACTCTGGGGCCAACGTCCTGACTTTC
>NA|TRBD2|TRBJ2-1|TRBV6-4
CASSDGREGHEQFF
TGTGCCAGCAGTGACGGGCGGGAGGGCCATGAGCAGTTCTTC
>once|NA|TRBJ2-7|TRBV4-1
CASSHGGGGGGYEQYF
TGCGCCAGCAGCCATGGGGGCGGCGGGGGCGGGTACGAGCAGTACTTC
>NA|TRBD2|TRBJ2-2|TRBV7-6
CASSSPTSGITGELFF
TGTGCCAGCAGCTCCCCCACTAGCGGCATCACCGGGGAGCTGTTTTTT
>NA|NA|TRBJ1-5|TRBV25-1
CASSDNRGQPQHF
TGTGCCAGCAGCGACAATAGGGGCCAGCCCCAGCATTTT
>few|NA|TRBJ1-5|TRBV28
CASTPQPPAIKPQHF
TGTGCCAGCACCCCTCAGCCGCCGGCTATAAAGCCCCAGCATTTT
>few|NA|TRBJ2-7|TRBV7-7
CASSLDVTTAYEQYF
TGTGCCAGCAGCTTAGACGTAACTACTGCCTACGAGCAGTACTTC
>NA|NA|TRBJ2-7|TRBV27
CASSPTRNTYEQYF
TGTGCCAGCAGTCCCACTAGGAATACCTACGAGCAGTACTTC
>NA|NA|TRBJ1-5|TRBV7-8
CASSLQGSCCGQPQHF
TGTGCCAGCAGCTTGCAGGGCTCTTGTTGTGGACAGCCCCAGCATTTT
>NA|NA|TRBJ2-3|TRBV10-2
CASSGTTDTQYF
TGCGCCAGCAGTGGAACCACAGATACGCAGTATTTT
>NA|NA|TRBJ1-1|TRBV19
CASSILGENTEAFF
TGTGCCAGTAGTATCCTAGGGGAGAACACTGAAGCTTTCTTT
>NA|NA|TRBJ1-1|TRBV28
CASSSNLGGGTTEAFF
TGTGCCAGCAGTTCCAACCTTGGTGGGGGGACCACTGAAGCTTTCTTT
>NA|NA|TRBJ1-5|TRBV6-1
CASSVAAYSNQPQHF
TGTGCCAGCAGTGTGGCAGCGTATAGCAATCAGCCCCAGCATTTT
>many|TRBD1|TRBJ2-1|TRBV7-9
CASAGQANYNEQFF
TGTGCCAGCGCCGGACAGGCAAATTACAATGAGCAGTTCTTC
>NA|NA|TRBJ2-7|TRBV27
CASSFRGAYEQYF
TGTGCCAGCAGTTTTCGGGGGGCTTACGAGCAGTACTTC
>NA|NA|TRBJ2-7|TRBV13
CASSLYTPGHDSYEQYF
TGTGCCAGCAGCTTATACACACCGGGACACGACTCCTACGAGCAGTACTTC
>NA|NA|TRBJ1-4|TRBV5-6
CASSLGSLNEKLFF
TGTGCCAGCAGCTTGGGCAGCCTCAATGAAAAACTGTTTTTT
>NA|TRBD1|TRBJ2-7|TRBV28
CASSSPKGWGTVYYEQYF
TGTGCCAGCAGTTCCCCTAAAGGATGGGGGACAGTATACTACGAGCAGTACTTC
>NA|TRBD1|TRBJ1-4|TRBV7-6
CASSLATGGFSNEKLFF
TGTGCCAGCAGCTTGGCGACAGGGGGCTTCTCTAATGAAAAACTGTTTTTT